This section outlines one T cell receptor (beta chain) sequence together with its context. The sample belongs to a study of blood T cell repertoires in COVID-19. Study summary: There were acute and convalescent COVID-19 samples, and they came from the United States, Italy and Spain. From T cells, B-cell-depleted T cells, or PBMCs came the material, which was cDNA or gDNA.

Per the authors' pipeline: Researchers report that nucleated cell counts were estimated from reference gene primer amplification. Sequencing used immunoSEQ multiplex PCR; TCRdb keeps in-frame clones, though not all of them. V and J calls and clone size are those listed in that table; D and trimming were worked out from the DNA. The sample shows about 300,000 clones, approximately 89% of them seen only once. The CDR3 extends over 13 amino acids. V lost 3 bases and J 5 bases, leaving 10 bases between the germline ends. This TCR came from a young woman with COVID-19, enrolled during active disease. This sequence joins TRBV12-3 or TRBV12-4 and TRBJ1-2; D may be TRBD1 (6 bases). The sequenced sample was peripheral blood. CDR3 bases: TGTGCCAGCAGTTTCAGGGGAGTTTATGGCTACACCTTC. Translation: CASSFRGVYGYTF.